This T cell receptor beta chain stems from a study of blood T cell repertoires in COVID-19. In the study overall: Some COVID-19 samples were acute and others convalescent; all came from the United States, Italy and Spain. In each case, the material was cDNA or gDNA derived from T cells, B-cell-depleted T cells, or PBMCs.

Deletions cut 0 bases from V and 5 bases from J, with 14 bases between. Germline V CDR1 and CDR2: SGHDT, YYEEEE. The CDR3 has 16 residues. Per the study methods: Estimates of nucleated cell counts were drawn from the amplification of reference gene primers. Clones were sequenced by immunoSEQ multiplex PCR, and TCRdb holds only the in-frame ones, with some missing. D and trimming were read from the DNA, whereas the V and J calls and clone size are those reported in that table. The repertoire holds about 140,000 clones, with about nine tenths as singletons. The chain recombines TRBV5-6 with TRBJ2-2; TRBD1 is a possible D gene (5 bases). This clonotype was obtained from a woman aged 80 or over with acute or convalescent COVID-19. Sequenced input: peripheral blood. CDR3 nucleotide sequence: TGTGCCAGCAGCTTGGTAGGCAGGGAAGTGACCGGGGAGCTGTTTTTT. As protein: CASSLVGREVTGELFF.